This T cell receptor beta chain was captured by sequencing in a study of blood T cell repertoires in COVID-19. The CDR3 length is 16 residues. Germline-derived CDR1 and CDR2 are MNHEY and SMNVEV (reference sequence). V trimming: 5 bases; J trimming: 5 bases; junction bases outside the gene matches: 11. This table comes from immunoSEQ multiplex PCR, and its TCRdb copy is limited to in-frame clones, with some not included. The data contain about 270,000 clones, about 89% of them singletons. The sequence was collected from a woman aged 18-29 years who had recovered from COVID-19. The J gene is TRBJ2-1, the V gene TRBV27, with TRBD2 identical over 8 bases. The sequenced sample was PBMCs or T cells enriched from blood (not recorded which). The CDR3 loop is CASSPQTGGPHNEQFF. As DNA, the CDR3 is TGTGCCAGCAGTCCCCAGACGGGAGGGCCTCACAATGAGCAGTTCTTC.